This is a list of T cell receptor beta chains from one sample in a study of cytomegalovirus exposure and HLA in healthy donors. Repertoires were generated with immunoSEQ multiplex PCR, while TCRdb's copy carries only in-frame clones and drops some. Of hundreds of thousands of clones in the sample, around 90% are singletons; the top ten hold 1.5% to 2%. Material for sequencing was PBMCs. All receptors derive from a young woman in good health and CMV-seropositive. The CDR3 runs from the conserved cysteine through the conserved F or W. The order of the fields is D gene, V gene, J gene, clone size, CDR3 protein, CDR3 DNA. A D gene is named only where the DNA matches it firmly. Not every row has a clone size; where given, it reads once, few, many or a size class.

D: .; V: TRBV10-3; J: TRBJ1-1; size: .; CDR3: CAISAGGRGTEAFF; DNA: TGTGCCATCAGTGCGGGGGGCCGGGGAACTGAAGCTTTCTTT
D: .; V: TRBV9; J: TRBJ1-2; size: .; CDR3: CASSVGSYGYTF; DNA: TGTGCCAGCAGCGTAGGGAGCTATGGCTACACCTTC
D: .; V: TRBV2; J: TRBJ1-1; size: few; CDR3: CATEAGGGNTEAFF; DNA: TGTGCCACCGAAGCGGGGGGCGGGAACACTGAAGCTTTCTTT
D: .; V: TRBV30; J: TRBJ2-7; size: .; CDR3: CAWSPTYEQYF; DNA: TGTGCCTGGAGTCCCACTTACGAGCAGTACTTC
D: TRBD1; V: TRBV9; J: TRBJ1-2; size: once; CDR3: CASSVAPGGANYGYTF; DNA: TGTGCCAGCAGCGTAGCGCCAGGGGGAGCTAACTATGGCTACACCTTC
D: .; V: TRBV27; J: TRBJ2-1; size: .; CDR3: CATHPPGLYNEQFF; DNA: TGTGCCACCCATCCTCCAGGGTTATACAATGAGCAGTTCTTC
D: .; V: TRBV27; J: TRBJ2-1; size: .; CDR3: CASGRRPAAKYNEQFF; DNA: TGTGCCAGCGGCCGGCGGCCTGCTGCTAAATACAATGAGCAGTTCTTC
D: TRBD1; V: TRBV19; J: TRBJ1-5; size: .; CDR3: CATGQGRGSNQPQHF; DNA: TGTGCCACGGGACAGGGACGAGGGAGCAATCAGCCCCAGCATTTT
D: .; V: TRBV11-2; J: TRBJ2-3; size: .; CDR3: CASSFRGLPTDTQYF; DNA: TGTGCCAGCAGCTTTAGGGGCCTTCCCACAGATACGCAGTATTTT
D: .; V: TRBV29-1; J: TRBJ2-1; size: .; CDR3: CSVVAVLYNEQFF; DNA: TGCAGCGTTGTAGCGGTACTCTACAATGAGCAGTTCTTC
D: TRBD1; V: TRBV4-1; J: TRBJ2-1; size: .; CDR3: CASGQGGTYNEQFF; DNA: TGCGCCAGCGGACAGGGGGGGACCTACAATGAGCAGTTCTTC
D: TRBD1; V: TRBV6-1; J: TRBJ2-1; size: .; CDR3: CASRKGQGNNEQFF; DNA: TGTGCCAGCAGGAAGGGACAGGGGAACAATGAGCAGTTCTTC
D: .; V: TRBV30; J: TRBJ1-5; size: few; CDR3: CAWSVFRGIQPQHF; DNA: TGTGCCTGGAGTGTATTTCGGGGTATTCAGCCCCAGCATTTT
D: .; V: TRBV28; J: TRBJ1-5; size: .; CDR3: CASWTGGQPQHF; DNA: TGTGCCAGCTGGACGGGGGGTCAGCCCCAGCATTTT
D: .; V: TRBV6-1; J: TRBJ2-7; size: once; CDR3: CASSDFGGSYEQYF; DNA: TGTGCCAGCAGTGATTTCGGCGGATCCTACGAGCAGTACTTC
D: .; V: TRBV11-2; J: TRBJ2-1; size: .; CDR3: CASSFITGSYNEQFF; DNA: TGTGCCAGCAGCTTTATTACAGGGTCCTACAATGAGCAGTTCTTC
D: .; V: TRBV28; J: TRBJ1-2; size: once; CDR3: CASSYTGNYGYTF; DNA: TGTGCCAGCAGTTATACCGGGAACTATGGCTACACCTTC
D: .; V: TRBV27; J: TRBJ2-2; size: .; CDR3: CASTLGGGELFF; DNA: TGTGCCAGCACCTTAGGGGGCGGGGAGCTGTTTTTT
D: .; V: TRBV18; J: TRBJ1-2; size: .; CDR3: CASSPPRGRVIDGYTF; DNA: TGTGCCAGCTCACCACCGAGAGGCAGGGTGATAGATGGCTACACCTTC
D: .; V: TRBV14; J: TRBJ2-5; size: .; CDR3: CASSPKETQYF; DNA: TGTGCCAGCAGCCCTAAAGAGACCCAGTACTTC
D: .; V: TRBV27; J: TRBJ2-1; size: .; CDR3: CASSLLLRGEGYNEQFF; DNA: TGTGCCAGCAGTTTACTCCTAAGGGGGGAGGGCTACAATGAGCAGTTCTTC
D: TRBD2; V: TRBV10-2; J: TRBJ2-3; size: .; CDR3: CASSSGTSSQDTQYF; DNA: TGCGCCAGCAGTTCCGGGACTAGCAGTCAAGATACGCAGTATTTT
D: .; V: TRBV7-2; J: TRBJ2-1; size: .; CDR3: CASSLRTSSYNEQFF; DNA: TGTGCCAGCAGCTTGCGGACATCCTCCTACAATGAGCAGTTCTTC
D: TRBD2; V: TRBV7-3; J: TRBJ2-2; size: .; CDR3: CASTRTSATGELFF; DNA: TGTGCCAGCACCAGGACTAGCGCCACCGGGGAGCTGTTTTTT
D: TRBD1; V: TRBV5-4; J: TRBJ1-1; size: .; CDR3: CASSYRGRDTEAFF; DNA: TGTGCCAGCAGTTACAGGGGGCGAGACACTGAAGCTTTCTTT
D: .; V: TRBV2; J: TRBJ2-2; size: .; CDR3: CASTQTGRSGELFF; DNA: TGTGCCAGCACTCAGACAGGGAGGTCCGGGGAGCTGTTTTTT
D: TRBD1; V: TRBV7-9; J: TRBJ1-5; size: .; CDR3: CASSRTGISNQPQHF; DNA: TGTGCCAGCAGCCGGACAGGGATTAGCAATCAGCCCCAGCATTTT
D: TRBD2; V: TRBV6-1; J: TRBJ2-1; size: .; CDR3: CASSGTSGNLWEQFF; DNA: TGTGCCAGCAGCGGGACTAGCGGGAACTTATGGGAGCAGTTCTTC
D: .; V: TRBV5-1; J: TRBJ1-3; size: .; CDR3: CASSLAGRSSGNTIYF; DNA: TGCGCCAGCAGCTTGGCGGGAAGGAGCTCTGGAAACACCATATATTTT
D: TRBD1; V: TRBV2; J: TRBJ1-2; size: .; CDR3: CASRGDSLYGYTF; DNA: TGTGCCAGCAGGGGGGACAGCTTATATGGCTACACCTTC
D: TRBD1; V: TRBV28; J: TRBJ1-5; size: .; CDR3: CASKRQGGSNQPQHF; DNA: TGTGCCAGCAAAAGACAGGGCGGCAGCAATCAGCCCCAGCATTTT
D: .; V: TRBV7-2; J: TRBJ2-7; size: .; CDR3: CASSLAPYYEQYF; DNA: TGTGCCAGCAGCTTAGCCCCCTACTACGAGCAGTACTTC
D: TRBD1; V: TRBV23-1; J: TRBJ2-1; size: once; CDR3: CASSRPGQGTGNEQFF; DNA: TGCGCCAGCAGTCGCCCCGGACAGGGGACCGGGAATGAGCAGTTCTTC
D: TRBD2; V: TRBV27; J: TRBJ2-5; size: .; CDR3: CASSEKPTSGSQETQYF; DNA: TGTGCCAGCAGCGAGAAACCGACTAGCGGGAGTCAAGAGACCCAGTACTTC
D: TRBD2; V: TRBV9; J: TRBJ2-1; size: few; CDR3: CASNRGSGRGYEQFF; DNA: TGTGCCAGCAACCGAGGTAGCGGGAGGGGTTACGAGCAGTTCTTC
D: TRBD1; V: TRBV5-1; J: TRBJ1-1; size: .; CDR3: CASTTTTGRNTEAFF; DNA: TGCGCCAGCACAACAACGACAGGGCGGAACACTGAAGCTTTCTTT
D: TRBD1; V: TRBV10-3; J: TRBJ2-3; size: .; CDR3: CASSFGQGATDTQYF; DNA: TGTGCCAGTTCTTTTGGACAGGGGGCTACAGATACGCAGTATTTT
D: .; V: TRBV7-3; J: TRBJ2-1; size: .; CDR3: CASSFLPYNEQFF; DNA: TGTGCCAGCAGCTTCCTTCCCTACAATGAGCAGTTCTTC
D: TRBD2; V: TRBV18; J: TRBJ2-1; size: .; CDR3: CASSPPISGRPYNEQFF; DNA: TGTGCCAGCTCACCCCCAATTAGCGGGAGACCCTACAATGAGCAGTTCTTC
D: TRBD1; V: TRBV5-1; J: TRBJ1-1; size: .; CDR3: CASSQGQGAGGTEAFF; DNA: TGCGCCAGCAGCCAGGGACAGGGGGCTGGCGGGACTGAAGCTTTCTTT